These 30 T cell receptor beta chains came from one sample sequenced in a study of cytomegalovirus exposure and HLA in healthy donors (TCRdb year 2017). Library preparation was by the immunoSEQ multiplex PCR assay. For the multiplex PCR, a mixture combining 60 forward primers for TCR Vbeta segments and 13 reverse primers for TCR Jbeta segments was used. TCRdb carries this immuneACCESS record with in-frame sequences only. Its versions omit some clonotypes, under half of them owing to an unresolved V gene in the studies checked, with the rest unexplained. In this sample the table shows 85,000 to 100,000 clones, about 77% of which occur a single time. The top ten clonotypes cover around 3.4% of the sample. Material for sequencing was PBMCs. The receptors stem from a man aged 40-49 years in good health and CMV-seronegative.

The chain uses TRBV19 and TRBJ1-4; 10 bases fit TRBD1. This CDR3 is 16 amino acids long. CDR1 and CDR2 (germline): LNHDA, SQIVND (reference sequence). After removal of 6 bases from V and 5 bases from J, the junction contained 9 bases not matched to a gene. This chain's CDR3 is CASREGGQGKNEKLFF. As DNA, the CDR3 is TGTGCCAGTAGGGAGGGGGGACAGGGGAAGAATGAAAAACTGTTTTTT.

The chain recombines TRBV7-9 with TRBJ1-1, with 7 positions matching TRBD1. From germline, CDR1 is SEHNR and CDR2 FQNEAQ (reference sequence). V was pared by 4 bases and J by 1 base, with 3 bases of the junction left unmatched. The CDR3 is 14 residues long. In nucleotides, the CDR3 is TGTGCCAGCAGCTCCGGGACAGAGAACACTGAAGCTTTCTTT. This codes for CASSSGTENTEAFF.

The gene calls are TRBV6-6 and TRBJ1-2, with 9 positions matching TRBD1. The V and J ends lost 6 bases and 4 bases, in that order; junction bases with no gene match: 12. Germline lookup yields CDR1 MNHNY and CDR2 SVGAGI (reference sequence). The CDR3 length is 16 residues. For the CDR3, the DNA is TGTGCCAGCAGAATACTCGGACAGGGGCAGTTCTATGGCTACACCTTC. Translating it yields CASRILGQGQFYGYTF.

This clone was seen only a few times. The chain couples TRBV5-6 to TRBJ1-5, with a tentative D call TRBD1 (5 bases). V lost 2 bases, J lost 2 bases, and 8 bases lay in between. The CDR3 totals 14 residues. Germline V CDR1 and CDR2: SGHDT, YYEEEE. This CDR3 reads CASSLGAGNQPQHF. The CDR3 DNA sequence: TGTGCCAGCAGCTTAGGGGCTGGCAATCAGCCCCAGCATTTT.

The DNA for the CDR3 is TGCAGCGTCTGGGACAATGCGTACCAAGAGACCCAGTACTTC. Amino acid sequence: CSVWDNAYQETQYF. The chain carries TRBV29-1 and TRBJ2-5; D is possibly TRBD1 (6 bases). Germline V lookup: CDR1 SQVTM, CDR2 ANQGSEA. This CDR3 contains 14 residues. Trimming cost V 6 bases and J 0 bases, with 14 bases left between them.

This chain links TRBV5-8 with TRBJ2-1; D not certain. The ends were cut back, 9 bases at V and 0 bases at J, with 16 bases in the middle. Germline V gene sequence: CDR1 SGHTS, CDR2 YDEGEE. This CDR3 region has 15 residues. In nucleotides, the CDR3 is TGTGCCACCTATGCGGCCCTACCCTCCTACAATGAGCAGTTCTTC. It is translated as CATYAALPSYNEQFF.

V gene TRBV6-5 combines with J gene TRBJ2-2; perhaps TRBD1 as D (5 bases). Germline lookup yields CDR1 MNHEY and CDR2 SVGAGI. V was pared by 5 bases and J by 3 bases, with 7 bases between. The CDR3 runs to 13 residues. CDR3 sequence (DNA): TGTGCCAGCAGTGACAGACACACCGGGGAGCTGTTTTTT. This sequence encodes CASSDRHTGELFF.

The chain couples TRBV19 to TRBJ1-5; 10 bases line up with TRBD1. The V gene end was trimmed by 5 bases and the J gene end by 7 bases; junction bases not matched to a gene: 5. Germline V CDR1 and CDR2: LNHDA, SQIVND (reference sequence). CDR3 length: 14 amino acids. The CDR3 sequence: CASSATGGGQPQHF. As DNA, the CDR3 is TGTGCCAGTAGTGCGACAGGGGGCGGGCAGCCCCAGCATTTT.

V gene TRBV5-6 combines with J gene TRBJ2-2; no reliable D call. Per the germline V gene, CDR1 is SGHDT and CDR2 is YYEEEE. The CDR3 contains 15 residues. Trimming pared 2 bases from V and 1 base from J, leaving 9 bases between. The CDR3 is CASSLDILNTGELFF. The CDR3 nucleotides are TGTGCCAGCAGCTTAGACATACTGAACACCGGGGAGCTGTTTTTT. Supplemented by reference TRBV5-6 and TRBJ2-2, the full variable domain reads DAGVTQSPTHLIKTRGQQVTLRCSPKSGHDTVSWYQQALGQGPQFIFQYYEEEERQRGNFPDRFSGHQFPNYSSELNVNALLLGDSALYLCASSLDILNTGELFFGEGSRLTVL.

This clone has just one count. V usage is TRBV10-3 and J usage is TRBJ2-7; D might be TRBD1 (6 bases). The CDR3 contains 13 residues. Germline CDR1 ENHRY, CDR2 SYGVKD. Trimming took off 7 bases at V and 2 bases at J, with 12 bases between the two ends. The DNA of the CDR3 is TGTGCCATCAATGTTTACAGGGCCTACGAGCAGTACTTC. Encoded protein: CAINVYRAYEQYF.

The rearrangement uses TRBV27 and TRBJ1-4, with 9 bases fitting TRBD1. The V segment lost 2 bases and the J segment 11 bases; nucleotides outside the gene matches: 21. Germline CDR1 and CDR2: MNHEY and SMNVEV (reference sequence). This CDR3 contains 19 residues. CDR3 protein: CASSLLSVQGARRVPKLFF. The CDR3 DNA follows: TGTGCCAGCAGTTTACTCAGCGTACAGGGGGCCCGTAGGGTACCGAAACTGTTTTTT.

The chain is built from TRBV28 and TRBJ1-1; 8 bases align to TRBD1. Trimming cost V 6 bases and J 3 bases; bases outside gene matches: 12. Germline V gives CDR1 MDHEN, CDR2 SYDVKM. The CDR3 extends over 16 amino acids. CDR3 coding DNA: TGTGCCAGCAGGCCACAGGGGGTCGGGCGATACACTGAAGCTTTCTTT. This codes for CASRPQGVGRYTEAFF.

The chain uses TRBV6-6 and TRBJ1-4; D is perhaps TRBD1 (6 bases). The CDR3 is 15 residues long. Per germline, CDR1 MNHNY and CDR2 SVGAGI (reference sequence). The V end lost 6 bases, the J end lost 8 bases, and 19 bases lay between the germline ends. CDR3 nucleotide sequence: TGTGCCAGCAGCCCACGAGGGGGTGCTTGGGAAAAACTGTTTTTT. It encodes CASSPRGGAWEKLFF.

The chain couples TRBV7-2 to TRBJ1-6, with 7 bases fitting TRBD1. V was pared by 5 bases and J by 1 base, with 5 bases of the junction left unmatched. The CDR3 spans 16 residues. Germline values: CDR1 SGHTA, CDR2 FQGNSA. CDR3 sequence: CASSTRQGSYNSPLHF. CDR3 nucleotide sequence: TGTGCCAGCAGCACCCGACAGGGTTCCTATAATTCACCCCTCCACTTT.

V is TRBV19 and J is TRBJ2-1, with 14 bases fitting TRBD2. The junction had 9 bases not matched to a gene; V was cut back by 3 bases and J by 5 bases. This CDR3 has 18 amino acids. Germline CDR1 reads LNHDA; CDR2 reads SQIVND (reference sequence). CDR3 nucleotide sequence: TGTGCCAGTAGTATGCCCCGACTAGCGGGAGGGCCCCACAATGAGCAGTTCTTC. It codes for CASSMPRLAGGPHNEQFF.

The J gene is TRBJ2-5, the V gene TRBV7-9; D is perhaps TRBD2 (5 bases). The V gene's germline CDR1 is SEHNR and CDR2 FQNEAQ (reference sequence). Trimming took off 4 bases at V and 5 bases at J, with 5 bases between the two ends. The CDR3 length is 11 residues. The CDR3 DNA reads TGTGCCAGCAGCTCGGGGGAGACCCAGTACTTC. Encoded protein: CASSSGETQYF.

The chain combines TRBV7-9 with TRBJ2-2; no reliable D call. This CDR3 region has 16 residues. From germline, CDR1 is SEHNR and CDR2 FQNEAQ (reference sequence). V was pared by 0 bases and J by 0 bases, with 8 bases between. The CDR3 sequence is CASSLARPTNTGELFF. For the CDR3, the DNA is TGTGCCAGCAGCTTAGCGCGGCCAACGAACACCGGGGAGCTGTTTTTT.

This chain links TRBV19 with TRBJ1-5; D may be TRBD1 (6 bases). The germline CDR1 and CDR2 sequences are LNHDA and SQIVND (reference sequence). CDR3 length: 16 amino acids. The germline V and J ends were trimmed by 4 bases and 2 bases, with 15 bases remaining between them. The CDR3 here is CASSKPGEGGNQPQHF. The CDR3 DNA reads TGTGCCAGTAGTAAACCAGGGGAGGGGGGCAATCAGCCCCAGCATTTT.

The genes are TRBV6-7 and TRBJ1-5, with a possible D match to TRBD1 (6 bases). TRBV6-7 is known as an ORF, though its function is uncertain. The CDR3 has 15 amino acids. Trimming took 2 bases from V and 8 from J, leaving 16 bases between them. The CDR3 coding sequence is TGTGCCAGCAGTTACCCATCCGGGACACCTGAGCCCCAGCATTTT. Protein sequence: CASSYPSGTPEPQHF.

V gene TRBV2 combines with J gene TRBJ2-7; D may be TRBD1 (6 bases). The CDR3 extends over 14 amino acids. Germline-derived CDR1 and CDR2 are SNHLY and FYNNEI. The V end was cut by 6 bases, the J end by 1 base, with 13 bases between. As DNA, the CDR3 is TGTGCCAGCAGCCAGGGGCAGGGATCCTACGAGCAGTACTTC. Translated: CASSQGQGSYEQYF.

This clone was seen a single time. V gene TRBV5-6 combines with J gene TRBJ2-2, with TRBD2 matching 8 bases. The J segment lost 4 bases and the V segment lost 1 base, leaving 3 bases of the junction unmatched. Germline loops: CDR1 SGHDT, CDR2 YYEEEE. This CDR3 is built from 15 residues. The CDR3 nucleotides are TGTGCCAGCAGCTTGCGGGGGGGGTTCACCGGGGAGCTGTTTTTT. It specifies CASSLRGGFTGELFF.

The chain recombines TRBV5-1 with TRBJ2-1, with D maybe TRBD1 (6 bases). The CDR3 has 16 residues. Germline CDR1 SGHRS, CDR2 YFSETQ. V was clipped by 0 bases and J by 0 bases, with 10 bases between them. The CDR3 DNA reads TGCGCCAGCAGCTTGGGACAGGTAAACTCCTACAATGAGCAGTTCTTC. Amino acid sequence: CASSLGQVNSYNEQFF. The whole variable domain, filled in from reference TRBV5-1 and TRBJ2-1, reads KAGVTQTPRYLIKTRGQQVTLSCSPISGHRSVSWYQQTPGQGLQFLFEYFSETQRNKGNFPGRFSGRQFSNSRSEMNVSTLELGDSALYLCASSLGQVNSYNEQFFGPGTRLTVL.

The gene calls are TRBV19 and TRBJ1-3; D not certain. Trimming stripped 8 bases from V and 2 bases from J, with 10 bases between. This CDR3 contains 13 residues. Per the germline V gene, CDR1 is LNHDA and CDR2 is SQIVND (reference sequence). CDR3 amino acids: CASVPGTGNTIYF. The CDR3 nucleotides are TGTGCCAGTGTACCGGGGACTGGAAACACCATATATTTT.

The V gene is TRBV19, the J gene TRBJ2-5; D ambiguous. Germline V gene data show CDR1 as LNHDA and CDR2 as SQIVND (reference sequence). The CDR3 runs 13 residues. V lost 4 bases, J lost 1 base, and 7 bases lay in between. The CDR3 coding sequence is TGTGCCAGTAGTAGCAGGCCCCAAGAGACCCAGTACTTC. As protein: CASSSRPQETQYF.

The chain uses TRBV5-5 and TRBJ2-7; tentatively, D is TRBD2 (5 bases). V was trimmed by 1 base and J by 4 bases, leaving 15 bases between them. The germline V gene encodes CDR1 SGHKS and CDR2 YYEKEE (reference sequence). This CDR3 has 15 residues. CDR3 in DNA: TGTGCCAGCAGCTTGTCGCTAGCAGCAGATTACGAGCAGTACTTC. As protein: CASSLSLAADYEQYF.

The CDR3 DNA reads as TGTGCCTGGAGTCCCGGACAGGGGGGTTCAGAAGCTTTCTTT. Its translation: CAWSPGQGGSEAFF. This chain uses TRBV30 with TRBJ1-1, with 10 bases aligning to TRBD1. CDR1 is GTSNPN and CDR2 is SVGIG in the germline V gene (reference sequence). J was trimmed by 8 bases and V by 2 bases; bases with no gene match: 8. The CDR3 length is 14 residues.

The gene calls are TRBV4-2 and TRBJ2-7, with D possibly TRBD2 on 7 matching bases. CDR3 length equals 13 residues. The V and J ends lost 0 bases and 5 bases respectively, with 8 bases between them. The germline gives CDR1 LGHNA, CDR2 YNFKEQ. CDR3 in DNA: TGTGCCAGCAGCCAAGAAGGGGGGGACGAGCAGTACTTC. Translating gives CASSQEGGDEQYF.

The rearrangement uses TRBV18 and TRBJ2-1; a possible D gene is TRBD2 (5 bases). The CDR3 covers 16 residues. In germline, CDR1 is KGHSH, CDR2 LQKENI. Trimming cost V 5 bases and J 1 base, with 15 bases left between them. The CDR3: CASSRSERTSYNEQFF. The CDR3 bases are TGTGCCAGCTCAAGGTCGGAGCGGACGTCCTACAATGAGCAGTTCTTC.

This chain connects TRBV2 to TRBJ2-7, with D unresolved. Germline assignment: CDR1 SNHLY and CDR2 FYNNEI. The V gene lost 7 bases and the J gene lost 1 base, with 5 bases spanning the gap. The CDR3 has 11 amino acids. CDR3 in DNA: TGTGCCAGCATGTTATCCTACGAGCAGTACTTC. Its protein product is CASMLSYEQYF.

This chain joins TRBV18 and TRBJ1-4; unclear D gene. V was trimmed by 3 bases and J by 0 bases, leaving 8 bases between them. The CDR3 runs 15 residues. The V gene's germline CDR1 is KGHSH and CDR2 LQKENI. CDR3 sequence reads: CASSPEITTNEKLFF. The CDR3 region has the DNA TGTGCCAGCTCACCTGAGATCACAACTAATGAAAAACTGTTTTTT.